Included here is one T cell receptor beta chain sequence, with context. Its antigen is still unknown. This CDR3 has 12 residues. The germline gives CDR1 SGDLS, CDR2 YYNGEE. This sample is part of a study of CXCR3-negative and CXCR3-positive naive CD8 T cells. The study, taken as a whole, reports: CXCR3-positive naive cells had TRB CDR3s that were more hydrophobic than CXCR3-negative naive cells had. Memory cells differed in TRBV-TRBJ usage, but naive CXCR3-negative and CXCR3-positive cells had similar usage.

cDNA libraries for TRB were generated by 5' RACE incorporating UMI labels. After re-calling the 5' RACE reads, TCRdb lists one entry per CDR3 protein, DNA absent. This listing includes more than 65,000 distinct CDR3 sequences. The chain couples TRBV9 to TRBJ1-2. This clonotype was obtained from a human donor in good health. Some clones in this sample may be carry-over from other donors' samples. Sequencing was performed on naive CXCR3- CD8+ T cells from blood. The subset here: CD45RO-CCR7+CD27+CD95- naive CD8+ T cells lacking CXCR3 (TNR3-). The CDR3 loop is CASSGTNYGYTF.